Listed here are 27 T cell receptor beta chains from one sample, sequenced in a study of T cell responses to AZD1222 COVID-19 vaccine. Produced via immunoSEQ multiplex PCR; TCRdb's table is partial and in-frame only. Here the sample spans 150,000 to 200,000 clones, around 90% being singletons. This specimen consisted of peripheral blood, obtained on day 0 of AZD1222 vaccination. All receptors come from an adult in good health.

This clone is a singleton in its sample. This sequence joins TRBV29-1 and TRBJ2-7; 11 nucleotides match TRBD1. The CDR3 totals 13 residues. In germline, CDR1 is SQVTM, CDR2 ANQGSEA. Trimming cost V 5 bases and J 4 bases; bases outside gene matches: 4. DNA of the CDR3: TGCAGCGTTTGGGACAGGGGGTCGTACGAGCAGTACTTC. Amino acids: CSVWDRGSYEQYF.

This rearrangement joins TRBV12-3 or TRBV12-4 to TRBJ2-7; D remains unclear. V lost 5 bases, J lost 1 base, and 6 bases lay in between. The CDR3 covers 12 residues. The CDR3, as DNA: TGTGCCAGCAGTCACGGGTCCTACGAGCAGTACTTC. Translating it yields CASSHGSYEQYF.

In its sample, this clone was seen once. In the same sample, other DNA sequences code for this CDR3. The chain employs TRBV6-5 and TRBJ1-5; 7 nucleotides match TRBD1. Germline CDR1 is MNHEY and CDR2 is SVGAGI. CDR3 length: 14 amino acids. With V trimmed by 0 bases and J by 5 bases, 1 base remained unmatched. CDR3 nucleotides: TGTGCCAGCAGTTACTCCAGGGGGGATCAGCCCCAGCATTTT. This codes for CASSYSRGDQPQHF.

In nucleotides, the CDR3 is TGTGCCAGCGAGGTAGACAGGTTTCAAGAGACCCAGTACTTC. This sequence encodes CASEVDRFQETQYF. The chain has TRBV2 and TRBJ2-5; D may be TRBD1 (6 bases). V was shortened by 8 bases and J by 2 bases, with 15 bases between the two germline ends. CDR3 length equals 14 residues. CDR1 is SNHLY and CDR2 is FYNNEI in the germline V gene.

This chain uses TRBV7-9 with TRBJ1-1; 8 bases line up with TRBD1. V shed 5 bases, J shed 5 bases, and the junction held 10 bases outside the gene matches. This CDR3 is 15 amino acids long. Germline CDR1 reads SEHNR; CDR2 reads FQNEAQ (reference sequence). CDR3 sequence reads: CASSNSQGGWTEAFF. CDR3 DNA sequence: TGTGCCAGCAGCAATTCACAGGGGGGATGGACTGAAGCTTTCTTT.

The sample holds one count of this clone. The chain uses TRBV11-2 and TRBJ1-6, with unresolved D. The germline gives CDR1 SGHAT, CDR2 FQNNGV. V lost 5 bases, J lost 9 bases, and 20 bases lay in between. The CDR3 is 16 amino acids. The CDR3 bases are TGTGCCAGCAGCCCCATTCGAGGAGTGATCGGTTCACCCCTCCACTTT. It is translated as CASSPIRGVIGSPLHF.

The V call is TRBV5-6, the J call TRBJ2-4, with D perhaps being TRBD1 or TRBD2 (6 bases each). CDR3 length equals 14 residues. The germline CDR1 and CDR2 sequences are SGHDT and YYEEEE. The V and J ends lost 1 base and 6 bases respectively, with 11 bases between them. Here the CDR3 reads CASSLRGEVNIQYF. The CDR3 region has the DNA TGTGCCAGCAGCTTGAGGGGGGAGGTAAACATTCAGTACTTC.

V gene TRBV3-1 (or the pseudogene TRBV3-2) combines with J gene TRBJ2-3, with D unresolved. The length of the CDR3 is 16 residues. V was clipped by 1 base and J by 0 bases, with 11 bases between them. Germline CDR1 is LGHDT and CDR2 is YNNKEL (reference sequence). CDR3 in DNA: TGTGCCAGCAGCCAAGTTGGGCTTTCTAGCACAGATACGCAGTATTTT. It encodes CASSQVGLSSTDTQYF.

This chain links TRBV5-1 with TRBJ1-2; a weak D match, TRBD1 (6 bases). Deletions cut 0 bases from V and 0 bases from J, with 12 bases between. The CDR3 is 16 residues long. Germline V gene lookup returns CDR1 SGHRS and CDR2 YFSETQ. CDR3 residues: CASSLVQGSANYGYTF. In nucleotides, the CDR3 is TGCGCCAGCAGCTTGGTTCAGGGGTCAGCTAACTATGGCTACACCTTC. Complete variable domain (other parts from reference TRBV5-1 and TRBJ1-2): KAGVTQTPRYLIKTRGQQVTLSCSPISGHRSVSWYQQTPGQGLQFLFEYFSETQRNKGNFPGRFSGRQFSNSRSEMNVSTLELGDSALYLCASSLVQGSANYGYTFGSGTRLTVV.

The V and J genes are TRBV5-4 and TRBJ2-2; D ambiguous. The CDR3 length is 13 residues. Germline values: CDR1 SGHNT, CDR2 YYREEE (reference sequence). Trimming left V 2 bases short and J 6 bases short, with 8 bases between. CDR3 sequence reads: CASSLNAPGELFF. The CDR3 DNA is TGTGCCAGCAGCTTAAACGCCCCCGGGGAGCTGTTTTTT.

The rearrangement links TRBV27 to TRBJ2-3, with D tentatively TRBD2 (5 bases). CDR1 and CDR2 from the germline V gene are MNHEY and SMNVEV (reference sequence). V lost 0 bases to trimming and J lost 2 bases, with 9 bases between them. This CDR3 region has 15 residues. The CDR3 sequence is CASSLSRANTDTQYF. CDR3 in DNA: TGTGCCAGCAGTTTATCGCGGGCCAACACAGATACGCAGTATTTT.

The chain employs TRBV3-1 (or the pseudogene TRBV3-2) and TRBJ2-7, with D maybe TRBD1 (5 bases). V was cut by 4 bases and J by 6 bases, with 19 bases left in between. The CDR3 totals 15 residues. From germline, CDR1 is LGHDT and CDR2 YNNKEL (reference sequence). CDR3 protein: CASSPVKSWTIEQYF. For the CDR3, the DNA is TGTGCCAGCAGCCCCGTAAAGAGCTGGACAATCGAGCAGTACTTC.

This chain joins TRBV19 and TRBJ2-7; no reliable D call. V was pared by 3 bases and J by 5 bases, with 14 bases between. Germline V gene data show CDR1 as LNHDA and CDR2 as SQIVND (reference sequence). This CDR3 region has 14 residues. In DNA, the CDR3 is TGTGCCAGTAGTATGTACGTAACCAGCCACGAGCAGTACTTC. This sequence encodes CASSMYVTSHEQYF.

This clone was seen just once. The chain carries TRBV3-1 (or the pseudogene TRBV3-2) and TRBJ1-2, with 9 nucleotides matching TRBD1. The CDR3 is 16 residues long. V shed 3 bases, J shed 2 bases, and the junction held 7 bases outside the gene matches. CDR1 and CDR2 (germline): LGHDT, YNNKEL (reference sequence). CDR3 coding DNA: TGTGCCAGCAGCCAGACCGACAGGGGGAAGAACTATGGCTACACCTTC. Amino acids: CASSQTDRGKNYGYTF.

Of note for this clone: Other nucleotide sequences in the sample specify the same CDR3. The chain joins TRBV14 to TRBJ1-3; D gene unclear. The CDR3 totals 13 residues. Germline CDR1 SGHDN, CDR2 FVKESK. Trimming took 1 base from V and 4 from J, leaving 5 bases between them. This CDR3 is CASSQGGGNTIYF. CDR3 nucleotide sequence: TGTGCCAGCAGCCAAGGAGGGGGAAACACCATATATTTT.

CDR3 in DNA: TGTGCCAGCAGCCAGAGAGGCGGGACAGGGGGCTACGAGCAGTACTTC. It translates to CASSQRGGTGGYEQYF. The chain links TRBV3-1 (or the pseudogene TRBV3-2) to TRBJ2-7; TRBD1 matches 11 bases. The CDR3 covers 16 residues. V lost 3 bases, J lost 3 bases, and 7 bases stayed unmatched. Looked up from germline, CDR1 is LGHDT and CDR2 is YNNKEL (reference sequence).

The chain links TRBV10-2 to TRBJ2-6; D is undetermined. The CDR3 is made up of 13 amino acids. Germline CDR1 WSHSY, CDR2 SAAADI. With 4 bases removed from V and 1 base from J, the gap between germline ends came to 2 bases. CDR3: CASSGSGANVLTF. In DNA form, the CDR3 reads TGCGCCAGCAGTGGTTCTGGGGCCAACGTCCTGACTTTC.

The chain links TRBV6-5 to TRBJ1-2; possible D gene TRBD1, 5 bases. Germline loops: CDR1 MNHEY, CDR2 SVGAGI. The CDR3 has 13 residues. V was trimmed by 2 bases and J by 4 bases, leaving 8 bases between them. The CDR3, as DNA: TGTGCCAGCAGTTACGGGGCAGTCTATGGCTACACCTTC. As protein: CASSYGAVYGYTF.

J is TRBJ2-1 and V is TRBV20-1; 9 nucleotides line up with TRBD1. The CDR3 is made up of 15 amino acids. The V and J ends lost 3 bases and 7 bases, in that order; junction bases with no gene match: 10. Germline lookup yields CDR1 DFQATT and CDR2 SNEGSKA (reference sequence). The CDR3: CSASSGTGHGNEQFF. The CDR3 coding sequence is TGCAGTGCTAGTTCCGGGACAGGGCATGGTAATGAGCAGTTCTTC.

The chain has TRBV27 and TRBJ2-3, with 11 bases that match TRBD1. Germline CDR1 MNHEY, CDR2 SMNVEV (reference sequence). The V gene end was trimmed by 8 bases and the J gene end by 4 bases; junction bases not matched to a gene: 8. The CDR3 is made up of 15 amino acids. Here the CDR3 reads CASHSGQGASDTQYF. The DNA for the CDR3 is TGTGCCAGCCACTCAGGACAGGGGGCCTCAGATACGCAGTATTTT.

The chain uses TRBV14 and TRBJ2-1, with a possible D match to TRBD2 (6 bases). The CDR3 has 16 amino acids. CDR1 and CDR2 (germline): SGHDN, FVKESK. The V end was cut by 1 base, the J end by 2 bases, with 12 bases between. CDR3 sequence: CASSQVAGYTYNEQFF. CDR3 DNA sequence: TGTGCCAGCAGCCAAGTTGCGGGGTACACCTACAATGAGCAGTTCTTC.

The chain links TRBV15 to TRBJ1-3, with a possible D match to TRBD1 (5 bases). The CDR3 covers 15 residues. V was pared by 11 bases and J by 5 bases, with 22 bases between. The germline CDR1 and CDR2 sequences are LNHNV and YYDKDF (reference sequence). The CDR3 sequence: CAPTTGRVLRNTIYF. CDR3 nucleotide sequence: TGTGCCCCCACCACCGGCAGGGTATTAAGAAACACCATATATTTT.

This clone was detected only a few times. This sequence joins TRBV5-1 and TRBJ2-2; TRBD2 is a possible D gene (6 bases). The V gene's germline CDR1 is SGHRS and CDR2 YFSETQ. V lost 0 bases to trimming and J lost 1 base, with 13 bases between them. This CDR3 region has 17 residues. CDR3: CASSLAFGGVNTGELFF. CDR3 DNA: TGCGCCAGCAGCTTGGCTTTTGGCGGGGTGAACACCGGGGAGCTGTTTTTT.

The rearrangement links TRBV7-9 to TRBJ2-5; no clear D gene. Germline V gene sequence: CDR1 SEHNR, CDR2 FQNEAQ (reference sequence). The V end lost 5 bases, the J end lost 5 bases, and 12 bases lay between the germline ends. This CDR3 region has 13 residues. The CDR3 bases are TGTGCCAGCAGCCCTACGGCGGCTGAGACCCAGTACTTC. Amino acid sequence: CASSPTAAETQYF. Full variable domain (remainder filled in from reference TRBV7-9 and TRBJ2-5): DTGVSQNPRHKITKRGQNVTFRCDPISEHNRLYWYRQTLGQGPEFLTYFQNEAQLEKSRLLSDRFSAERPKGSFSTLEIQRTEQGDSAMYLCASSPTAAETQYFGPGTRLLVL.

The chain combines TRBV30 with TRBJ1-1, with unresolved D. CDR1 is GTSNPN and CDR2 is SVGIG in the germline V gene (reference sequence). The CDR3 length is 11 residues. V lost 3 bases, J lost 4 bases, and 6 bases lay in between. CDR3 sequence reads: CAWRVGTEAFF. The CDR3 coding sequence is TGTGCCTGGAGGGTTGGCACTGAAGCTTTCTTT.

The chain couples TRBV18 to TRBJ1-1; D is perhaps TRBD1 (6 bases). V lost 5 bases and J lost 0, with 19 bases in between. Germline CDR1 is KGHSH and CDR2 is LQKENI. CDR3 length equals 17 residues. Here the CDR3 DNA reads TGTGCCAGCTCAGGCAGGGGTCCTGCACAAATGAACACTGAAGCTTTCTTT. It codes for CASSGRGPAQMNTEAFF.

This sequence joins TRBV20-1 and TRBJ1-2, with no clear D. Germline V lookup: CDR1 DFQATT, CDR2 SNEGSKA (reference sequence). The CDR3 is 9 residues long. V lost 4 bases and J 5 bases, leaving 2 bases between the germline ends. The CDR3 loop is CSATYGYTF. The CDR3 bases are TGCAGTGCTACTTATGGCTACACCTTC.